Shown below are 29 T cell receptor beta chains from a single sample sequenced in a study of naive and memory T cell subsets. Two oligonucleotides, mixed equimolar, formed the beta constant-region primer covering TRBC1 and TRBC2. The ligated cDNA underwent four PCR rounds using SP2 and nested alpha and beta constant-region primers. TCRdb used MiXCR to reprocess the UMI-ligation and nested PCR reads, holding one entry per CDR3 protein. The sample shows tens of thousands of distinct CDR3 sequences, about 10% of them seen only once. Sequenced material: naive CD8+ T cells from blood. These receptors all stem from a human donor in good health.

This chain links TRBV11-2 with TRBJ1-3; 9 nucleotides match TRBD1. The CDR3 totals 15 residues. Germline values: CDR1 SGHAT, CDR2 FQNNGV. V trimming: 8 bases; J trimming: 0 bases; junction bases outside the gene matches: 5. The CDR3 here is CASRDRDISGNTIYF. CDR3 nucleotides: TGTGCCAGCCGGGACAGGGACATCTCTGGAAACACCATATATTTT.

This clonotype showed up many times. J is TRBJ2-1 and V is TRBV9; possibly TRBD1 or TRBD2 for D (6 bases each). CDR1 SGDLS and CDR2 YYNGEE come from the germline V gene. The CDR3 extends over 13 amino acids. V was cut by 0 bases and J by 8 bases, with 9 bases left in between. CDR3 bases: TGTGCCAGCAGCGTAGGGGGGGCGGATGAGCAGTTCTTC. This gives the protein CASSVGGADEQFF.

The table lists this clonotype with a few counts. The chain has TRBV9 and TRBJ1-2, with D unresolved. Deletions cut 3 bases from V and 1 base from J, with 16 bases between. Per germline, CDR1 SGDLS and CDR2 YYNGEE. The CDR3 has 16 amino acids. The CDR3 DNA is TGTGCCAGCAGCGCCGGTTCCGGCAGGATTAACTATGGCTACACCTTC. Translation: CASSAGSGRINYGYTF.

The chain couples TRBV7-6 to TRBJ2-7, with D perhaps TRBD2 (5 bases). CDR3 length: 12 amino acids. Germline V gene sequence: CDR1 SGHVS, CDR2 FNYEAQ. The V gene lost 5 bases and the J gene lost 7 bases, with 12 bases spanning the gap. CDR3 nucleotide sequence: TGTGCCAGCAGCACCGGGGAATCGGAGCAGTACTTC. It is translated as CASSTGESEQYF.

This clonotype was detected once. The chain has TRBV11-2 and TRBJ2-1; 9 nucleotides align to TRBD2. Germline loops: CDR1 SGHAT, CDR2 FQNNGV. The CDR3 loop spans 16 amino acids. With 6 bases clipped from V and 5 bases from J, the junction kept 11 bases outside the gene matches. The CDR3 loop is CASRLGSAGGHNEQFF. The CDR3 coding sequence is TGTGCCAGCAGGCTAGGGTCAGCGGGAGGACACAATGAGCAGTTCTTC.

The V gene is TRBV7-6, the J gene TRBJ1-2; a weak D match, TRBD1 (6 bases). Germline CDR1 is SGHVS and CDR2 is FNYEAQ. The CDR3 extends over 17 amino acids. V was cut by 3 bases and J by 0 bases, with 17 bases left in between. The CDR3 here is CASSFAGTPEPNYGYTF. The CDR3 DNA sequence: TGTGCCAGCAGCTTTGCCGGGACACCGGAACCTAACTATGGCTACACCTTC.

In its sample, this clonotype was seen many times. The chain is built from TRBV29-1 and TRBJ1-2, with D uncertain. The CDR3 consists of 13 residues. Germline V CDR1 and CDR2: SQVTM, ANQGSEA. V was pared by 6 bases and J by 0 bases, with 11 bases between. The CDR3 reads CSVGQDANYGYTF. In DNA, the CDR3 is TGCAGCGTAGGGCAGGACGCTAACTATGGCTACACCTTC. The whole variable domain, remainder taken from reference TRBV29-1 and TRBJ1-2, is SAVISQKPSRDICQRGTSLTIQCQVDSQVTMMFWYRQQPGQSLTLIATANQGSEATYESGFVIDKFPISRPNLTFSTLTVSNMSPEDSSIYLCSVGQDANYGYTFGSGTRLTVV.

This clonotype was counted a few times. The chain is built from TRBV5-1 and TRBJ2-1; possibly TRBD1 or TRBD2 for D (6 bases each). V dropped 1 base and J dropped 5 bases, with 10 bases sitting between them. Germline CDR1 and CDR2: SGHRS and YFSETQ. CDR3 length equals 14 residues. The DNA for the CDR3 is TGCGCCAGCAGCTTGCCGGGGGCGAACAATGAGCAGTTCTTC. Residues: CASSLPGANNEQFF.

This clonotype has ten or more counts. The V gene is TRBV3-1, the J gene TRBJ2-3; 12 bases are a match to TRBD2. The CDR3 has 17 residues. Unmatched junction bases numbered 10, after V lost 5 bases and J lost 4 bases. Germline assignment: CDR1 LGHDT and CDR2 YNNKEL (reference sequence). This CDR3 reads CASSTRLAGVSPDTQYF. CDR3 bases: TGTGCCAGCAGCACACGACTAGCGGGAGTCTCCCCAGATACGCAGTATTTT.

The V call is TRBV12-3 or TRBV12-4, the J call TRBJ2-1, with 8 nucleotides matching TRBD2. The trim removed 7 bases at V and 4 bases at J, leaving 6 bases unmatched. The CDR3 extends over 14 amino acids. The CDR3 DNA is TGTGCCAGCACCGAGAGCGGGAGATACAATGAGCAGTTCTTC. It encodes CASTESGRYNEQFF.

Only a few counts were recorded for this clonotype. This chain links TRBV6-6 with TRBJ2-3, with 11 positions matching TRBD2. With V trimmed by 6 bases and J by 3 bases, 20 bases remained unmatched. The CDR3 has 20 amino acids. The germline V gene has CDR1 MNHNY and CDR2 SVGAGI (reference sequence). CDR3 loop: CASRRWTGPSGRNETDTQYF. Written as DNA, the CDR3 is TGTGCCAGCAGACGCTGGACAGGGCCTAGCGGGAGGAACGAAACAGATACGCAGTATTTT.

V is TRBV5-1 and J is TRBJ1-5; no definite D call. V dropped 0 bases and J dropped 0 bases, with 4 bases sitting between them. CDR1 SGHRS and CDR2 YFSETQ come from the germline V gene. This CDR3 contains 14 residues. CDR3 DNA sequence: TGCGCCAGCAGCTTGGGGTATAGCAATCAGCCCCAGCATTTT. It codes for CASSLGYSNQPQHF.

V gene TRBV3-1 combines with J gene TRBJ1-1; 9 bases are a match to TRBD1. J was trimmed by 4 bases and V by 4 bases; bases with no gene match: 7. The CDR3 has 15 residues. Germline V gene data show CDR1 as LGHDT and CDR2 as YNNKEL (reference sequence). DNA of the CDR3: TGTGCCAGCAGCCCGTCACAGGGGGCAGGCACTGAAGCTTTCTTT. It is translated as CASSPSQGAGTEAFF.

This clonotype was found many times. This chain uses TRBV7-9 with TRBJ2-3; 13 bases are shared with TRBD2. The CDR3 sequence is 16 residues long. The germline V gene has CDR1 SEHNR and CDR2 FQNEAQ (reference sequence). The V and J ends lost 5 bases and 3 bases, in that order; junction bases with no gene match: 5. The CDR3 DNA is TGTGCCAGCAGCGAGGGACTAGCGGGACTGACAGATACGCAGTATTTT. Its translation is CASSEGLAGLTDTQYF.

Ten or more counts support this clonotype. The V gene is TRBV6-6, the J gene TRBJ1-4; D remains unclear. Germline CDR1 MNHNY, CDR2 SVGAGI (reference sequence). The CDR3 has 16 amino acids. The V end lost 1 base, the J end lost 3 bases, and 12 bases lay between the germline ends. The CDR3 protein is CASSYYQSTPNEKLFF. The CDR3 DNA sequence: TGTGCCAGCAGTTACTACCAGTCGACACCTAATGAAAAACTGTTTTTT.

This clonotype was picked up many times. This sequence joins TRBV27 and TRBJ1-6; 9 bases agree with TRBD1. This CDR3 comprises 17 residues. The V gene's germline CDR1 is MNHEY and CDR2 SMNVEV (reference sequence). Trimming at V came to 0 bases and at J to 7 bases, leaving 7 bases not matched to a gene. CDR3 residues: CASSLSYWTGENSPLHF. The DNA of the CDR3 is TGTGCCAGCAGTTTATCGTATTGGACAGGGGAAAATTCACCCCTCCACTTT.

This clonotype was seen a handful of times. This chain joins TRBV28 and TRBJ2-7, with D possibly TRBD2 on 5 matching bases. The germline gives CDR1 MDHEN, CDR2 SYDVKM. The ends were cut back, 6 bases at V and 2 bases at J, with 17 bases in the middle. The CDR3 has 15 residues. The CDR3 nucleotides are TGTGCCAGCAGCCTCGGGAAGTACGGAACCTACGAGCAGTACTTC. Translation: CASSLGKYGTYEQYF.

This clonotype was observed many times. The V gene is TRBV20-1, the J gene TRBJ2-7, with no clear D. CDR1 DFQATT and CDR2 SNEGSKA come from the germline V gene (reference sequence). The CDR3 has 13 amino acids. Trimming cost V 2 bases and J 4 bases, with 12 bases left between them. CDR3 loop: CSARRRGEYEQYF. DNA of the CDR3: TGCAGTGCTAGACGGAGAGGAGAGTACGAGCAGTACTTC.

This clonotype was observed at least ten times. V is TRBV27 and J is TRBJ2-1, with 11 bases that match TRBD2. The CDR3 extends over 15 amino acids. Per the germline V gene, CDR1 is MNHEY and CDR2 is SMNVEV (reference sequence). V lost 5 bases and J lost 5; bases outside the gene matches: 5. CDR3 sequence: CASSPLAGGNNEQFF. The CDR3 DNA reads as TGTGCCAGCAGTCCGTTAGCGGGAGGGAACAATGAGCAGTTCTTC.

This clonotype was seen ten or more times. CDR3 DNA sequence: TGTGCCCGGCAGACTAGCGCGATCACAGATACGCAGTATTTT. Encoded protein: CARQTSAITDTQYF. The J gene is TRBJ2-3, the V gene TRBV2, with 8 bases fitting TRBD2. Unmatched junction bases numbered 9, after V lost 11 bases and J lost 2 bases. The CDR3 covers 14 residues. Per the germline V gene, CDR1 is SNHLY and CDR2 is FYNNEI.

This chain joins TRBV28 and TRBJ2-7; TRBD1 aligns across 8 bases. The germline V gene has CDR1 MDHEN and CDR2 SYDVKM. CDR3 length: 14 amino acids. Trimming at V came to 6 bases and at J to 5 bases, leaving 9 bases not matched to a gene. In DNA form, the CDR3 reads TGTGCCAGCAGCCTCCCCGGACAGGGTGACGAGCAGTACTTC. Protein product: CASSLPGQGDEQYF.

This clonotype was seen more than once but under ten times. V usage is TRBV7-9 and J usage is TRBJ2-7; no definite D call. CDR1 is SEHNR and CDR2 is FQNEAQ in the germline V gene (reference sequence). V was pared by 5 bases and J by 2 bases, with 13 bases between. This CDR3 contains 14 residues. CDR3 DNA sequence: TGTGCCAGCAGCCCGCCGGGCGGAACCTACGAGCAGTACTTC. Residues: CASSPPGGTYEQYF.

The chain recombines TRBV7-9 with TRBJ2-1; no definite D call. The CDR3 runs to 15 residues. V was trimmed by 6 bases and J by 0 bases, leaving 12 bases between them. Germline CDR1 is SEHNR and CDR2 is FQNEAQ (reference sequence). CDR3 sequence: CASSHGINSYNEQFF. In DNA form, the CDR3 reads TGTGCCAGCAGTCACGGTATTAACTCCTACAATGAGCAGTTCTTC.

The chain uses TRBV4-1 and TRBJ2-3, with TRBD2 matching over 13 bases. This CDR3 is 17 amino acids long. The V segment lost 1 base and the J segment 3 bases; nucleotides outside the gene matches: 4. Germline assignment: CDR1 MGHRA and CDR2 YSYEKL. The CDR3 DNA is TGCGCCAGCAGCCAAGGGCGACTAGCGGGAGGAACAGATACGCAGTATTTT. It encodes CASSQGRLAGGTDTQYF.

This clonotype was observed at least ten times. The chain has TRBV15 and TRBJ1-2, with TRBD1 matching 8 bases. V trimming: 3 bases; J trimming: 4 bases; junction bases outside the gene matches: 7. CDR1 is LNHNV and CDR2 is YYDKDF in the germline V gene (reference sequence). The CDR3 spans 15 residues. The CDR3 here is CATSRDRTGPYGYTF. CDR3 bases: TGTGCCACCAGCAGGGATCGGACAGGGCCCTATGGCTACACCTTC.

The rearrangement uses TRBV7-6 and TRBJ2-6; 10 nucleotides align to TRBD1. CDR1 and CDR2 (germline): SGHVS, FNYEAQ. V trimming: 4 bases; J trimming: 0 bases; junction bases outside the gene matches: 12. CDR3 length: 20 residues. CDR3 in DNA: TGTGCCAGCAGCTATTTTGACGGGACAGGGGCCTTCTCTGGGGCCAACGTCCTGACTTTC. Translation gives CASSYFDGTGAFSGANVLTF.

There are many counts of this clonotype. The chain is built from TRBV20-1 and TRBJ2-1; 12 bases align to TRBD2. From germline, CDR1 is DFQATT and CDR2 SNEGSKA (reference sequence). Unmatched junction bases numbered 6, after V lost 2 bases and J lost 10 bases. The CDR3 has 14 residues. The CDR3 sequence is CSARTGTSGWEQFF. CDR3 in DNA: TGCAGTGCTAGAACCGGGACTAGCGGGTGGGAGCAGTTCTTC.

This clonotype came up a few times. The J gene is TRBJ1-6, the V gene TRBV13, with 9 bases matching TRBD1. Germline CDR1 PRHDT, CDR2 FYEKMQ (reference sequence). The CDR3 is made up of 17 amino acids. Trimming at V came to 1 base and at J to 4 bases, leaving 5 bases not matched to a gene. CDR3 protein: CASSLELGQGYNSPLHF. CDR3 coding DNA: TGTGCCAGCAGCTTAGAATTGGGACAGGGATATAATTCACCCCTCCACTTT.

This clonotype showed up just a few times. The V gene is TRBV11-2, the J gene TRBJ2-1, with D maybe TRBD2 (5 bases). Trimming removed 5 bases from V and 10 bases from J, with 15 bases in between. The CDR3 totals 13 residues. Per the germline V gene, CDR1 is SGHAT and CDR2 is FQNNGV. The CDR3 sequence: CASSPGWGREQFF. The CDR3 DNA sequence: TGTGCCAGCAGCCCGGGGTGGGGTCGGGAGCAGTTCTTC.